This entry lists 21 T cell receptor beta chains sequenced from one sample in a study of T cell changes during pregnancy in multiple sclerosis. The table came from immunoSEQ multiplex PCR; TCRdb's copy has only in-frame clones and leaves some out. The table records 100,000 or so clones, more than 85% of them present only once. The source material was peripheral blood, sampled in the second trimester of pregnancy. The source of these receptors is a female donor with multiple sclerosis, enrolled in a pregnancy study.

The rearrangement joins TRBV27 to TRBJ2-1; 8 nucleotides match TRBD2. Germline V gene data show CDR1 as MNHEY and CDR2 as SMNVEV (reference sequence). The CDR3 consists of 14 residues. V lost 8 bases, J lost 2 bases, and 5 bases stayed unmatched. The DNA of the CDR3 is TGTGCCAGCTCGAGCGGGAGCGCCTACAATGAGCAGTTCTTC. Translation: CASSSGSAYNEQFF.

J is TRBJ1-2 and V is TRBV5-6; a possible D gene is TRBD1 (6 bases). Per germline, CDR1 SGHDT and CDR2 YYEEEE. CDR3 length: 13 residues. Trimming took 4 bases from V and 2 from J, leaving 9 bases between them. This CDR3 reads CASSHDRNYGYTF. In DNA form, the CDR3 reads TGTGCCAGCAGCCATGACAGGAACTATGGCTACACCTTC.

The V call is TRBV19, the J call TRBJ2-1; 11 bases align to TRBD2. V lost 6 bases, J lost 8 bases, and 33 bases stayed unmatched. This CDR3 has 23 residues. CDR1 is LNHDA and CDR2 is SQIVND in the germline V gene (reference sequence). The CDR3 region has the DNA TGTGCCAGTAGCTATAGGGGGTTCGTGGCAGGGATAGATAGCGGGAGGGCCTTCGATGAGCAGTTCTTC. The encoded protein is CASSYRGFVAGIDSGRAFDEQFF. The whole variable domain, remainder taken from reference TRBV19 and TRBJ2-1, is DGGITQSPKYLFRKEGQNVTLSCEQNLNHDAMYWYRQDPGQGLRLIYYSQIVNDFQKGDIAEGYSVSREKKESFPLTVTSAQKNPTAFYLCASSYRGFVAGIDSGRAFDEQFFGPGTRLTVL.

The V call is TRBV29-1, the J call TRBJ2-5, with 12 nucleotides matching TRBD2. The CDR3 covers 16 residues. Germline V lookup: CDR1 SQVTM, CDR2 ANQGSEA. The trim removed 7 bases at V and 0 bases at J, leaving 9 bases unmatched. DNA of the CDR3: TGCAGCGCCCCTAGCGGGAGGGCCTCTTACCAAGAGACCCAGTACTTC. Translated: CSAPSGRASYQETQYF.

This clone appeared once. A read error may account for a junction end that differs from germline. V usage is TRBV7-7 and J usage is TRBJ2-1; TRBD2 matches 10 bases. The germline V gene has CDR1 SSHAT and CDR2 FNYEAQ (reference sequence). The CDR3 runs 14 residues. The CDR3 sequence: CASSPLTSGNEQFF. The DNA of the CDR3 is TGTGCTAGCAGCCCCCTGACTAGCGGGAATGAGCAGTTCTTC.

The chain recombines TRBV7-6 with TRBJ2-1; 7 bases fit TRBD2. Per germline, CDR1 SGHVS and CDR2 FNYEAQ. There are 14 residues in the CDR3. V lost 0 bases and J lost 10; bases outside the gene matches: 6. The CDR3 spells CASSLAATSTEQFF. DNA of the CDR3: TGTGCCAGCAGCTTAGCCGCGACTAGCACCGAGCAGTTCTTC.

The CDR3, as DNA: TGTGCCAGCAGCCAGAACGACAATGAGCAGTTCTTC. Protein product: CASSQNDNEQFF. V and J are TRBV11-3 and TRBJ2-1; D ambiguous. The V gene lost 5 bases and the J gene lost 5 bases, with 7 bases spanning the gap. Germline V CDR1 and CDR2: SGHNT, YENEEA. This CDR3 comprises 12 residues.

This chain connects TRBV10-3 to TRBJ2-6, with D maybe TRBD2 (6 bases). Trimming pared 6 bases from V and 1 base from J, leaving 13 bases between. The CDR3 consists of 16 residues. Germline values: CDR1 ENHRY, CDR2 SYGVKD. The CDR3 spells CAISLGGQSGANVLTF. CDR3 DNA: TGTGCCATCAGCCTCGGAGGGCAGTCTGGGGCCAACGTCCTGACTTTC.

The chain employs TRBV29-1 and TRBJ2-7; 8 positions agree with TRBD1. The CDR3 is made up of 13 amino acids. The ends lost 6 bases at V and 0 bases at J; junction bases unmatched: 4. The germline CDR1 and CDR2 sequences are SQVTM and ANQGSEA. The CDR3, as DNA: TGCAGCGTGACAGGGGAAAACTCCTACGAGCAGTACTTC. Amino acid sequence: CSVTGENSYEQYF.

CDR3 nucleotides: TGTGCCAGCAGGCGGCCCGGGGACAGGATCCCCGGCTACACCTTC. It specifies CASRRPGDRIPGYTF. The chain has TRBV28 and TRBJ1-2; 8 nucleotides line up with TRBD1. In germline, CDR1 is MDHEN, CDR2 SYDVKM. V lost 6 bases and J lost 8; bases outside the gene matches: 14. The CDR3 is 15 amino acids.

The rearrangement joins TRBV7-9 to TRBJ2-1; 7 bases match TRBD1. Germline-derived CDR1 and CDR2 are SEHNR and FQNEAQ (reference sequence). The CDR3 is 14 residues long. V was clipped by 3 bases and J by 10 bases; unmatched bases: 9. CDR3: CASSLPGQLMEQFF. The DNA of the CDR3 is TGTGCCAGCAGCTTGCCGGGACAGCTTATGGAGCAGTTCTTC.

The chain is built from TRBV2 and TRBJ2-6; unclear D gene. The CDR3 is 15 amino acids. The germline gives CDR1 SNHLY, CDR2 FYNNEI. Between the trimmed V and J ends, which lost 1 base and 3 bases, there was a span of 7 bases. CDR3 sequence: CASSEESVGANVLTF. Here the CDR3 DNA reads TGTGCCAGCAGTGAAGAGTCGGTTGGGGCCAACGTCCTGACTTTC.

This chain uses TRBV7-3 with TRBJ2-1; 8 bases agree with TRBD2. CDR3 size: 17 residues. Trimming at V came to 1 base and at J to 9 bases, leaving 14 bases not matched to a gene. Looked up from germline, CDR1 is SGHTA and CDR2 is FQGTGA. CDR3 protein: CASSLRFGQRECSEQFF. As DNA, the CDR3 is TGTGCCAGCAGCTTAAGGTTTGGGCAGCGGGAGTGTAGTGAGCAGTTCTTC.

The chain combines TRBV9 with TRBJ2-7, with D uncertain. CDR3 length equals 13 residues. CDR1 is SGDLS, CDR2 YYNGEE, per germline. Trimming stripped 2 bases from V and 3 bases from J, with 9 bases between. CDR3 region: CASSVSDNYEQYF. The CDR3 nucleotides are TGTGCCAGCAGCGTCTCAGACAACTACGAGCAGTACTTC. The entire variable domain, with the rest obtained from reference TRBV9 and TRBJ2-7, is as follows: DSGVTQTPKHLITATGQRVTLRCSPRSGDLSVYWYQQSLDQGLQFLIQYYNGEERAKGNILERFSAQQFPDLHSELNLSSLELGDSALYFCASSVSDNYEQYFGPGTRLTVT.

This chain links TRBV5-1 with TRBJ1-1, with 8 nucleotides matching TRBD1. The junction had 4 bases not matched to a gene; V was cut back by 4 bases and J by 2 bases. This CDR3 has 14 residues. Germline V gene lookup returns CDR1 SGHRS and CDR2 YFSETQ. DNA of the CDR3: TGCGCCAGCAGCGGAACAGGGGGAAACACTGAAGCTTTCTTT. This gives the protein CASSGTGGNTEAFF.

The chain uses TRBV7-9 and TRBJ2-1; 11 nucleotides line up with TRBD2. Germline CDR1 and CDR2: SEHNR and FQNEAQ (reference sequence). The CDR3 loop spans 15 amino acids. V dropped 2 bases and J dropped 10; count of bases not matched to a gene: 7. CDR3 sequence reads: CASSLTLAGVQEQFF. As DNA, the CDR3 is TGTGCCAGCAGCTTAACACTAGCGGGAGTCCAGGAGCAGTTCTTC.

CDR3 in amino acids: CASSQLFSGVANEQFF. The CDR3 DNA reads as TGTGCCAGCAGCCAGCTCTTCAGCGGGGTAGCCAATGAGCAGTTCTTC. This rearrangement joins TRBV4-2 to TRBJ2-1, with 7 bases lining up with TRBD2. The CDR3 totals 16 residues. Germline V lookup: CDR1 LGHNA, CDR2 YNFKEQ. Germline trimming cut 3 bases from V and 6 bases from J; bases unmatched to any gene: 11.

V gene TRBV6-1 combines with J gene TRBJ2-7; 9 bases match TRBD1. There are 15 residues in the CDR3. The junction had 5 bases not matched to a gene; V was cut back by 4 bases and J by 1 base. Germline lookup yields CDR1 MNHNS and CDR2 SASEGT. The CDR3 sequence is CASSAYRGPSYEQYF. Written as DNA, the CDR3 is TGTGCCAGCAGTGCTTACAGGGGGCCTTCCTACGAGCAGTACTTC.

The chain is built from TRBV4-2 and TRBJ2-7; 9 nucleotides align to TRBD2. After removal of 2 bases from V and 4 bases from J, the junction contained 6 bases not matched to a gene. Germline-derived CDR1 and CDR2 are LGHNA and YNFKEQ. The CDR3 has 15 amino acids. The CDR3 loop reads CASSQKGLAEYEQYF. The CDR3, as DNA: TGTGCCAGCAGCCAAAAGGGACTAGCAGAGTACGAGCAGTACTTC.

The rearrangement joins TRBV11-2 to TRBJ1-1; maybe TRBD1 (5 bases). Deletions cut 1 base from V and 6 bases from J, with 15 bases between. This CDR3 has 15 residues. The germline V gene has CDR1 SGHAT and CDR2 FQNNGV. The CDR3 region has the DNA TGTGCCAGCAGCTTAGCTGGGGGGGTGGTTGCTGAAGCTTTCTTT. Translated, it gives CASSLAGGVVAEAFF.

This clone was picked up a small number of times. The chain is built from TRBV15 and TRBJ2-1; 10 nucleotides match TRBD2. This CDR3 region has 14 residues. Germline V gene data show CDR1 as LNHNV and CDR2 as YYDKDF (reference sequence). V dropped 9 bases and J dropped 3; count of bases not matched to a gene: 5. The CDR3 loop is CATLAGVNYNEQFF. For the CDR3, the DNA is TGTGCCACTCTAGCGGGAGTGAACTACAATGAGCAGTTCTTC.